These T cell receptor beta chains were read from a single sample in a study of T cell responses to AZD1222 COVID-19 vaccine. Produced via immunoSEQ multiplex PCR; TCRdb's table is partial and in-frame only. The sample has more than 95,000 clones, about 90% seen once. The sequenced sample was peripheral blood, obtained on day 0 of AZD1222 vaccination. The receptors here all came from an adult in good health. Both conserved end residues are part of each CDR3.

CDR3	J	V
CASSSPASGGNNEQFF	TRBJ2-1	TRBV28
CAIRSTGAATYNEQFF	TRBJ2-1	TRBV10-3
CATSATSLGGELFF	TRBJ2-2	TRBV15
CASSEYRKATYGYTF	TRBJ1-2	TRBV6-1
CSASGTGITLHF	TRBJ1-6	TRBV20-1
CACLGGETQYF	TRBJ2-5	TRBV28
CATSRDGQGAYEQYF	TRBJ2-7	TRBV15
CASSMVPGQNYGYTF	TRBJ1-2	TRBV19
CASRLGGNTGELFF	TRBJ2-2	TRBV5-6
CASSAGQGIPYEQYF	TRBJ2-7	TRBV28
CASSGGVFGTYEQYF	TRBJ2-7	TRBV10-2
CASSPLSGGAAGELFF	TRBJ2-2	TRBV6-2/TRBV6-3
CASSERASIYGYTF	TRBJ1-2	TRBV6-1
CASTTGSTDTQYF	TRBJ2-3	TRBV19
CASSFGSYEQYF	TRBJ2-7	TRBV28
CASSEAARYEQYF	TRBJ2-7	TRBV2
CAWSPSPDSLNTEAFF	TRBJ1-1	TRBV30
CASLAGNTGELFF	TRBJ2-2	TRBV28
CASSLQGFTDTQYF	TRBJ2-3	TRBV7-3
CASSHRVYYEQYF	TRBJ2-7	TRBV27
CASSAGQGNEQYF	TRBJ2-7	TRBV2
CSVRRDQDEQYF	TRBJ2-7	TRBV29-1
CASSLDLGMETEAFF	TRBJ1-1	TRBV7-9